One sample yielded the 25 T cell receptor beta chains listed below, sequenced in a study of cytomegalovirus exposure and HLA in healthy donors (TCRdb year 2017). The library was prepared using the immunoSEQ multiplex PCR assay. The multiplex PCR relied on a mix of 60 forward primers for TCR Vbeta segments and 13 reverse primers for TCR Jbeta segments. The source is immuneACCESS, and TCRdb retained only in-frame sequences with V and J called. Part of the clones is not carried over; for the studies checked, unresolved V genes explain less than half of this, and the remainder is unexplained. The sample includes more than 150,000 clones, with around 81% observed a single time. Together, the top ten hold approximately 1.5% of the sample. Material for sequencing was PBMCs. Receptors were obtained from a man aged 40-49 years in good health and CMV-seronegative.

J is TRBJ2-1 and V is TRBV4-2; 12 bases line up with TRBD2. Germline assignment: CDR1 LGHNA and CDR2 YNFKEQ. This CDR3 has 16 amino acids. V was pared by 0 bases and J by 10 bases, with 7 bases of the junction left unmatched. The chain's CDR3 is CASSQDQLAGGWEQFF. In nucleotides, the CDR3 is TGTGCCAGCAGCCAAGATCAACTAGCGGGAGGATGGGAGCAGTTCTTC.

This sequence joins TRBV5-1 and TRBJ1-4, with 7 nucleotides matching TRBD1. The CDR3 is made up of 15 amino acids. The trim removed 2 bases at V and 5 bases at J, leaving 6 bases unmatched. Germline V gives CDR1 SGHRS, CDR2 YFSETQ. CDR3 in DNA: TGCGCCAGCAGCTTCGGACAGGCCACAAATGAAAAACTGTTTTTT. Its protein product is CASSFGQATNEKLFF.

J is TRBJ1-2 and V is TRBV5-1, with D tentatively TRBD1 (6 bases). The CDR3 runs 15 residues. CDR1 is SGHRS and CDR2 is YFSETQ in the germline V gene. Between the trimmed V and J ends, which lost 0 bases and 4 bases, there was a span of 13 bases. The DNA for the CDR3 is TGCGCCAGCAGCTTGGAGGGGGAGATGGGCTATGGCTACACCTTC. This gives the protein CASSLEGEMGYGYTF. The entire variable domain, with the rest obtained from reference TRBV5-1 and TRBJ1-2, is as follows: KAGVTQTPRYLIKTRGQQVTLSCSPISGHRSVSWYQQTPGQGLQFLFEYFSETQRNKGNFPGRFSGRQFSNSRSEMNVSTLELGDSALYLCASSLEGEMGYGYTFGSGTRLTVV.

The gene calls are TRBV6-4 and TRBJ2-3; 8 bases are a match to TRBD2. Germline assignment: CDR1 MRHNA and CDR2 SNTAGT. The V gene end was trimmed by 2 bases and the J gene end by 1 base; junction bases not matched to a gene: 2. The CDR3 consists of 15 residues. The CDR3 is CASSDPGLGTDTQYF. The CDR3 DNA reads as TGTGCCAGCAGTGACCCGGGACTAGGCACAGATACGCAGTATTTT.

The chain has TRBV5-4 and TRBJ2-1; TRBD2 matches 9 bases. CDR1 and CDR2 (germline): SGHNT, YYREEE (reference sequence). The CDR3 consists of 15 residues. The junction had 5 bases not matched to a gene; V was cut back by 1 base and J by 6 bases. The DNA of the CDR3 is TGTGCCAGCAGCTTGATAGCGGGAGAAGGCAATGAGCAGTTCTTC. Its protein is CASSLIAGEGNEQFF.

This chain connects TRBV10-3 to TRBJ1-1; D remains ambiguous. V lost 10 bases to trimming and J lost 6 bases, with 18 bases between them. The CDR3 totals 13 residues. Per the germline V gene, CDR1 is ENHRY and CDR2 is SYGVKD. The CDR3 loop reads CARAERRESEAFF. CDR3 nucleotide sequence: TGTGCCAGGGCGGAAAGGAGGGAATCTGAAGCTTTCTTT.

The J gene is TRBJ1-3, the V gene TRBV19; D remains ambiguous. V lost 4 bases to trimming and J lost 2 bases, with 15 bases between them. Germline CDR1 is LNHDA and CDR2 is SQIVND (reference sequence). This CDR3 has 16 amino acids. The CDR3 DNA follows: TGTGCCAGTAGTACCAACCTAGGTGGAGCTGGAAACACCATATATTTT. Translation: CASSTNLGGAGNTIYF.

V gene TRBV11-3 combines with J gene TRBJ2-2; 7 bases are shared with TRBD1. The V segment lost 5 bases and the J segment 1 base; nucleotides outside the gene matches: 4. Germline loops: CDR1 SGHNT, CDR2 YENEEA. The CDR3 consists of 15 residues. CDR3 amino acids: CASSEWTGNTGELFF. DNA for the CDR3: TGTGCCAGCAGCGAATGGACAGGGAACACCGGGGAGCTGTTTTTT.

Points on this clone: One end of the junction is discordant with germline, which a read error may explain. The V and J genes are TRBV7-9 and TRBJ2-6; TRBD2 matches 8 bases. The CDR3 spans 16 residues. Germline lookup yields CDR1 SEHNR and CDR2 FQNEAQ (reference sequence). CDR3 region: CASSYRGGSGANGLTF. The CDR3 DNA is TGTGCCAGCAGCTACCGGGGGGGCTCTGGGGCCAACGGCCTGACTTTC.

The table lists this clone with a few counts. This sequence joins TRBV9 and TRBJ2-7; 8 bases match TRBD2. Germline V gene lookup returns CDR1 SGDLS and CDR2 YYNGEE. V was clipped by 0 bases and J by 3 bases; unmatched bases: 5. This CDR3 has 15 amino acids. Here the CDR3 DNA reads TGTGCCAGCAGCGTAGCTTTGCGGGGGGACTACGAGCAGTACTTC. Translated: CASSVALRGDYEQYF. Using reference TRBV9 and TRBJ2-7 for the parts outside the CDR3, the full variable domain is DSGVTQTPKHLITATGQRVTLRCSPRSGDLSVYWYQQSLDQGLQFLIQYYNGEERAKGNILERFSAQQFPDLHSELNLSSLELGDSALYFCASSVALRGDYEQYFGPGTRLTVT.

The CDR3 region is CASSSGQPNTEAFF. CDR3 nucleotides: TGCGCCAGCAGCTCGGGTCAGCCGAACACTGAAGCTTTCTTT. The chain recombines TRBV5-1 with TRBJ1-1; no firm D call. Trimming left V 3 bases short and J 1 base short, with 10 bases between. The CDR3 loop spans 14 amino acids. CDR1 is SGHRS, CDR2 YFSETQ, per germline.

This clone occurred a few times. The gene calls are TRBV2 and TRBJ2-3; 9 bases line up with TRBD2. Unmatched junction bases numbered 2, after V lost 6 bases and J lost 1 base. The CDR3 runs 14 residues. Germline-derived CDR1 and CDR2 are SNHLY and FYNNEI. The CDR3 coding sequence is TGTGCCAGCAGACTAGCGGGCGGCACAGATACGCAGTATTTT. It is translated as CASRLAGGTDTQYF.

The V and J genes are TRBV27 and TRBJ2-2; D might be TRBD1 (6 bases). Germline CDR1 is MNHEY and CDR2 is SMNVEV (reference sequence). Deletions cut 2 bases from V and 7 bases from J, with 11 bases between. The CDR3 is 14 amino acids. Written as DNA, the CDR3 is TGTGCCAGCAGTTTAATCCCCAGGGGCGGGGAGCTGTTTTTT. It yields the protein CASSLIPRGGELFF.

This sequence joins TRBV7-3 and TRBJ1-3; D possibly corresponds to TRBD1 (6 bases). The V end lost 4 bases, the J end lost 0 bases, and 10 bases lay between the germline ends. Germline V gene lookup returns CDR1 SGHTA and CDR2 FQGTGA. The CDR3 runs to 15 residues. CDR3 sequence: CASSWSTGSGNTIYF. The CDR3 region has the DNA TGTGCCAGCAGCTGGTCGACAGGCTCTGGAAACACCATATATTTT.

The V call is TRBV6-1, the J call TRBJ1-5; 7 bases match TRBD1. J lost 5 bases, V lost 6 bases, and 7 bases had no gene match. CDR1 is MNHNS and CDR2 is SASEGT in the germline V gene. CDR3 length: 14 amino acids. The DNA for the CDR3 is TGTGCCAGCAGAGCCGACAGGGACCATCAGCCCCAGCATTTT. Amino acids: CASRADRDHQPQHF.

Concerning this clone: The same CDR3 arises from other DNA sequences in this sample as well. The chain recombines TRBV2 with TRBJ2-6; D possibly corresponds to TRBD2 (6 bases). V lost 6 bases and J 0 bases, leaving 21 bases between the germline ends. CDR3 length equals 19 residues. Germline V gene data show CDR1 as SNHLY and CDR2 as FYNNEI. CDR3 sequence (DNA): TGTGCCAGCAGGGACCATTGGGGGGACCACAGCTCTGGGGCCAACGTCCTGACTTTC. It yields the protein CASRDHWGDHSSGANVLTF. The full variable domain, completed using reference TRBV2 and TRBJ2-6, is EPEVTQTPSHQVTQMGQEVILRCVPISNHLYFYWYRQILGQKVEFLVSFYNNEISEKSEIFDDQFSVERPDGSNFTLKIRSTKLEDSAMYFCASRDHWGDHSSGANVLTFGAGSRLTVL.

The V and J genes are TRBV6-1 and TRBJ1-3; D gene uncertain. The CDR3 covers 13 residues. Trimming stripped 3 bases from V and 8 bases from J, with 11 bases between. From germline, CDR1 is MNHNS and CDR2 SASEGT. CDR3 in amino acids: CASSETYKDTIYF. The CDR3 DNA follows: TGTGCCAGCAGTGAGACATACAAGGACACCATATATTTT.

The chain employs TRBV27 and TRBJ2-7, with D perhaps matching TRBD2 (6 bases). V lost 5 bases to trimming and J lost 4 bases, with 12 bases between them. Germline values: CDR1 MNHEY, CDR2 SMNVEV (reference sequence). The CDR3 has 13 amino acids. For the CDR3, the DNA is TGTGCCAGCAGTCCGGGAGCGGCTTACGAGCAGTACTTC. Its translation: CASSPGAAYEQYF.

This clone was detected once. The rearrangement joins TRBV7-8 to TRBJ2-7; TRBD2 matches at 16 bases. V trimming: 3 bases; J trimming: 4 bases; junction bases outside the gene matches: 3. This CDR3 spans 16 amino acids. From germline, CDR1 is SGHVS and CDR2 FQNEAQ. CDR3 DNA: TGTGCCAGCAGCTTGATGGGACTAGCGGGAGGGTACGAGCAGTACTTC. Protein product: CASSLMGLAGGYEQYF.

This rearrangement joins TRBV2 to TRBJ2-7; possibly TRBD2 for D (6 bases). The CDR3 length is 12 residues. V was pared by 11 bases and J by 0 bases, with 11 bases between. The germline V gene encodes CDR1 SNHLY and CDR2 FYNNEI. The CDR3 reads CAFSGSSYEQYF. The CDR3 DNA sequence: TGTGCCTTCTCCGGGAGCTCCTACGAGCAGTACTTC.

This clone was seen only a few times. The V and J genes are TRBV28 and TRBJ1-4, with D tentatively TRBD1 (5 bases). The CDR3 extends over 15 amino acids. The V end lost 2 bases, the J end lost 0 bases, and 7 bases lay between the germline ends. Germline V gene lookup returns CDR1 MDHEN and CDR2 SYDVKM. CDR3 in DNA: TGTGCCAGCAGTTTAGGGGGGTCAACTAATGAAAAACTGTTTTTT. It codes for CASSLGGSTNEKLFF. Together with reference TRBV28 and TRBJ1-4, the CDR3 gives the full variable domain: DVKVTQSSRYLVKRTGEKVFLECVQDMDHENMFWYRQDPGLGLRLIYFSYDVKMKEKGDIPEGYSVSREKKERFSLILESASTNQTSMYLCASSLGGSTNEKLFFGSGTQLSVL.

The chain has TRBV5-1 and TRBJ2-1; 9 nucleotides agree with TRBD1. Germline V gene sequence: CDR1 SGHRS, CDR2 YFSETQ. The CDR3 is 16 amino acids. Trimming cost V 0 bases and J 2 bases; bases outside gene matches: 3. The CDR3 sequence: CASSLAGQGPYNEQFF. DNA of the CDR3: TGCGCCAGCAGCTTGGCCGGACAGGGGCCCTACAATGAGCAGTTCTTC. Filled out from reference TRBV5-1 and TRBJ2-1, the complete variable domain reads KAGVTQTPRYLIKTRGQQVTLSCSPISGHRSVSWYQQTPGQGLQFLFEYFSETQRNKGNFPGRFSGRQFSNSRSEMNVSTLELGDSALYLCASSLAGQGPYNEQFFGPGTRLTVL.

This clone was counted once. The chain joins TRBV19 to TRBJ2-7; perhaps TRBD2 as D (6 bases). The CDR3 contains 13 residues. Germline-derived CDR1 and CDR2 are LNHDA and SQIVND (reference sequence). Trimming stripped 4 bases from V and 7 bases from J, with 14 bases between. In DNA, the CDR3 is TGTGCCAGTAGTACTTTACTAGCAGAGGAGCAGTACTTC. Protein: CASSTLLAEEQYF.

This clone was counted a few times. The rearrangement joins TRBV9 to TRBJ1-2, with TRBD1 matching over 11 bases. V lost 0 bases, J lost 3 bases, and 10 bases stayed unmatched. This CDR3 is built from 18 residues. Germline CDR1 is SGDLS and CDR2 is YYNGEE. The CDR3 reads CASSVERTGGEYDYGYTF. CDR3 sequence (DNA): TGTGCCAGCAGCGTAGAACGGACAGGGGGCGAGTATGACTATGGCTACACCTTC.

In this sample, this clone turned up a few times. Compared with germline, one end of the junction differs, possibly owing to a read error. CDR3: CASSLESRPDGANGLTF. In nucleotides, the CDR3 is TGTGCCAGCAGCTTGGAGTCCAGGCCCGATGGGGCCAACGGCCTGACTTTC. The chain is built from TRBV5-8 and TRBJ2-6; TRBD1 might be the D (5 bases). Germline CDR1 is SGHTS and CDR2 is YDEGEE. The CDR3 runs 17 residues.